This TCR beta chain was profiled in a study of T cell changes during pregnancy in multiple sclerosis. The CDR3 is made up of 15 amino acids. The V gene's germline CDR1 is SGHNT and CDR2 YENEEA. J lost 3 bases, V lost 3 bases, and 6 bases had no gene match. Profiling relied on immunoSEQ multiplex PCR, and the TCRdb table lists in-frame clones only, not all of them. The sample has about 31,000 clones; almost 90% are singletons. This chain joins TRBV11-3 and TRBJ2-3, with 7 bases identical to TRBD2. This sample comprised CD4+ T cells from peripheral blood mononuclear cells, obtained in the first trimester of pregnancy. The TCR comes from a female donor in good health, enrolled as a control in a pregnancy study. The CDR3 DNA reads TGTGCCAGCAGCTTGGGAGCGGGGATGACAGATACGCAGTATTTT. Amino acid sequence: CASSLGAGMTDTQYF.